A single sample gave rise to the 27 T cell receptor beta chains below, sequenced in a study of CD8 T cells in ankylosing spondylitis (dated by TCRdb to 2016 to 2017). Overall study results and their limits: A TCR beta motif of several highly homologous amino acid variants appeared characteristic of blood from ankylosing spondylitis patients.

The receptor library was made with 5' RACE. These reads were obtained on an Illumina HiSeq 2500. TCRdb redid the processing of the public reads, applying fastp at Q25 and MiXCR, and retained in-frame beta chains. Every CDR3 protein is listed once, alongside the most common genes and DNA of its rows. The sample yields hundreds of thousands of distinct CDR3 sequences; 12% were counted once. Approximately 0.51% of the sample is taken by the ten largest. No antigen has been identified for these receptors. The sequenced sample was blood, either unsorted or a sorted T cell fraction (not recorded which). These receptors all come from a male donor with ankylosing spondylitis.

This clonotype turned up a few times. The rearrangement joins TRBV5-1 to TRBJ2-5, with D maybe TRBD2 (6 bases). Germline loops: CDR1 SGHRS, CDR2 YFSETQ. This CDR3 spans 15 amino acids. The V end lost 3 bases, the J end lost 2 bases, and 14 bases lay between the germline ends. DNA of the CDR3: TGCGCCAGCAGCTCCGCAACTAGCAAACAAGAGACCCAGTACTTC. Translation: CASSSATSKQETQYF.

This clonotype was recorded a few times. The V call is TRBV10-3, the J call TRBJ2-5; D possibly corresponds to TRBD1 (5 bases). CDR1 ENHRY and CDR2 SYGVKD come from the germline V gene. This CDR3 is 16 amino acids long. V shed 3 bases and J shed 9 bases, with 23 bases lying between them. DNA for the CDR3: TGTGCCATCAGTGACGCAGAAGGGGTCAGAGGTGAGGCCCAGTACTTC. Encoded protein: CAISDAEGVRGEAQYF.

This clonotype was seen at least ten times. The rearrangement links TRBV20-1 to TRBJ2-7, with D tentatively TRBD2 (6 bases). Germline V CDR1 and CDR2: DFQATT, SNEGSKA (reference sequence). V lost 6 bases and J 0 bases, leaving 12 bases between the germline ends. This CDR3 contains 13 residues. Written as DNA, the CDR3 is TGCAGTGCCCGCCCGGACTACTCCTACGAGCAGTACTTC. This codes for CSARPDYSYEQYF.

The V gene is TRBV5-1, the J gene TRBJ2-5, with 8 bases aligning to TRBD2. The CDR3 runs 18 residues. V lost 0 bases to trimming and J lost 4 bases; unmatched junction nucleotides: 14. Germline V gives CDR1 SGHRS, CDR2 YFSETQ. The CDR3 coding sequence is TGCGCCAGCAGCTTGGCCTTATTAGAAGCGGGAGTAGGAGAGACCCAGTACTTC. Protein sequence: CASSLALLEAGVGETQYF.

This clonotype was observed a handful of times. V gene TRBV7-9 combines with J gene TRBJ2-7; no reliable D call. The CDR3 is made up of 14 amino acids. CDR1 SEHNR and CDR2 FQNEAQ come from the germline V gene (reference sequence). The ends were cut back, 5 bases at V and 3 bases at J, with 14 bases in the middle. CDR3 region: CASSPTGRSYEQYF. DNA for the CDR3: TGTGCCAGCAGCCCCACTGGGCGTAGCTACGAGCAGTACTTC.

The sample holds a few counts of this clonotype. The chain uses TRBV6-1 and TRBJ2-1; 7 positions match TRBD1. There are 19 residues in the CDR3. After removal of 2 bases from V and 7 bases from J, the junction contained 20 bases not matched to a gene. The V gene's germline CDR1 is MNHNS and CDR2 SASEGT. CDR3 coding DNA: TGTGCCAGCAGTGAACGCCCACAGGGGATGGTTACTCTCCCAAATGAGCAGTTCTTC. Translating it yields CASSERPQGMVTLPNEQFF.

This clonotype was seen more than once but under ten times. The rearrangement links TRBV5-6 to TRBJ1-6; a possible D gene is TRBD1 (5 bases). This CDR3 spans 15 amino acids. Germline V gene lookup returns CDR1 SGHDT and CDR2 YYEEEE. V lost 6 bases and J 6 bases, leaving 16 bases between the germline ends. CDR3 sequence: CASTPLRQGNSPLHF. In DNA, the CDR3 is TGTGCCAGCACCCCTCTCCGGCAGGGTAATTCACCCCTCCACTTT.

This clonotype was seen more than once but under ten times. The gene calls are TRBV9 and TRBJ2-7; 10 bases are a match to TRBD1. The J segment lost 3 bases and the V segment lost 4 bases, leaving 4 bases of the junction unmatched. From germline, CDR1 is SGDLS and CDR2 YYNGEE. There are 14 residues in the CDR3. In nucleotides, the CDR3 is TGTGCCAGCAGCAGGGGACAGGGGAACTACGAGCAGTACTTC. Translation gives CASSRGQGNYEQYF.

This chain connects TRBV12-3 or TRBV12-4 to TRBJ1-2; D ambiguous. The CDR3 sequence is 13 residues long. V was trimmed by 5 bases and J by 4 bases, leaving 11 bases between them. The CDR3 nucleotides are TGTGCCAGCAGTCCTCAAATTGGCTATGGCTACACCTTC. Translated, it gives CASSPQIGYGYTF.

Many counts were recorded for this clonotype. The chain recombines TRBV4-2 with TRBJ2-1, with TRBD2 as a possible D gene (6 bases). Germline V gene lookup returns CDR1 LGHNA and CDR2 YNFKEQ. V lost 2 bases and J 3 bases, leaving 8 bases between the germline ends. This CDR3 is built from 14 residues. The CDR3 nucleotides read TGTGCCAGCAGCCAACGCGGGGTCTACAATGAGCAGTTCTTC. Translation: CASSQRGVYNEQFF.

In its sample, this clonotype was seen a few times. This chain connects TRBV7-2 to TRBJ2-7, with D perhaps matching TRBD1 or TRBD2 (5 bases each). Germline CDR1 SGHTA, CDR2 FQGNSA. The CDR3 spans 15 residues. Trimming took 1 base from V and 1 from J, leaving 11 bases between them. The CDR3 spells CASSLDGGTSYEQYF. CDR3 DNA sequence: TGTGCCAGCAGCTTAGATGGGGGTACGTCCTACGAGCAGTACTTC.

This clonotype was counted ten times or more. The chain carries TRBV7-2 and TRBJ2-1; 11 bases fit TRBD2. Germline CDR1 is SGHTA and CDR2 is FQGNSA. With 5 bases clipped from V and 3 bases from J, the junction kept 3 bases outside the gene matches. The CDR3 covers 15 residues. The CDR3 DNA reads TGTGCCAGCAGCCCGGGACTAGCGGACTACAATGAGCAGTTCTTC. It is translated as CASSPGLADYNEQFF.

This clonotype was seen more than once but under ten times. The chain uses TRBV12-3 or TRBV12-4 and TRBJ2-3, with 9 bases identical to TRBD2. The CDR3 length is 15 residues. Trimming took 4 bases from V and 2 from J; bases not matched to a gene: 4. CDR3 protein: CASSWLAGATDTQYF. The CDR3, as DNA: TGTGCCAGCAGTTGGTTAGCGGGGGCCACAGATACGCAGTATTTT.

V is TRBV18 and J is TRBJ1-5; D unresolved. V dropped 2 bases and J dropped 2 bases, with 10 bases sitting between them. There are 15 residues in the CDR3. Germline loops: CDR1 KGHSH, CDR2 LQKENI. CDR3 loop: CASSPASNRNQPQHF. The CDR3 DNA reads as TGTGCCAGCTCACCAGCCAGCAACCGCAATCAGCCCCAGCATTTT.

This clonotype has ten or more counts. The chain links TRBV28 to TRBJ1-5, with D unresolved. Germline V lookup: CDR1 MDHEN, CDR2 SYDVKM. The CDR3 has 14 amino acids. Trimming removed 4 bases from V and 4 bases from J, with 11 bases in between. For the CDR3, the DNA is TGTGCCAGCAGTTCGCCCCGGATGAATCAGCCCCAGCATTTT. Residues: CASSSPRMNQPQHF.

In its sample, this clonotype was seen many times. This chain connects TRBV29-1 to TRBJ1-4, with a tentative D call TRBD1 (5 bases). V lost 7 bases, J lost 6 bases, and 15 bases lay in between. Germline lookup yields CDR1 SQVTM and CDR2 ANQGSEA. The CDR3 contains 13 residues. CDR3: CSASGGTDEKLFF. The CDR3 DNA sequence: TGCAGCGCCTCTGGGGGGACCGATGAAAAACTGTTTTTT.

The chain carries TRBV25-1 and TRBJ2-5; tentative D call: TRBD1 (6 bases). The CDR3 runs to 15 residues. Deletions cut 2 bases from V and 1 base from J, with 11 bases between. Germline CDR1 reads MGHDK; CDR2 reads SYGVNS. The CDR3: CASSERGTGQETQYF. The CDR3 DNA reads as TGTGCCAGCAGTGAAAGGGGGACGGGCCAAGAGACCCAGTACTTC.

This clonotype was counted between two and nine times. The V gene is TRBV5-1, the J gene TRBJ1-6; D may be TRBD1 (6 bases). The CDR3 totals 17 residues. The germline V gene encodes CDR1 SGHRS and CDR2 YFSETQ. V was shortened by 3 bases and J by 2 bases, with 15 bases between the two germline ends. CDR3 residues: CASSSQGVPAYNSPLHF. In nucleotides, the CDR3 is TGCGCCAGCAGCTCACAGGGAGTACCGGCCTATAATTCACCCCTCCACTTT.

The V gene is TRBV7-2, the J gene TRBJ1-1; possibly TRBD1 for D (5 bases). The ends were cut back, 2 bases at V and 11 bases at J, with 18 bases in the middle. In germline, CDR1 is SGHTA, CDR2 FQGNSA. This CDR3 region has 14 residues. DNA for the CDR3: TGTGCCAGCAGCTTAAAGTTGCCGGCTGCAGGGGCTTTCTTT. Translating it yields CASSLKLPAAGAFF.

V is TRBV4-2 and J is TRBJ2-7; D is tentatively TRBD1 or TRBD2 (5 bases each). This CDR3 has 14 amino acids. The V end lost 4 bases, the J end lost 1 base, and 11 bases lay between the germline ends. Germline values: CDR1 LGHNA, CDR2 YNFKEQ. The CDR3 spells CASSRDGLSYEQYF. The CDR3 coding sequence is TGTGCCAGCAGCCGGGACGGATTATCCTACGAGCAGTACTTC.

This clonotype was counted at least ten times. The chain employs TRBV15 and TRBJ2-6, with a weak D call TRBD1 (7 bases). Germline CDR1 is LNHNV and CDR2 is YYDKDF (reference sequence). The CDR3 extends over 16 amino acids. Deletions cut 4 bases from V and 7 bases from J, with 17 bases between. CDR3 sequence reads: CATSKRQGGLANVLTF. The DNA of the CDR3 is TGTGCCACCAGCAAGCGTCAGGGGGGATTAGCCAACGTCCTGACTTTC.

Remarks on this clonotype: A much larger clonotype is one base distant, so this may be a read error. V is TRBV11-2 and J is TRBJ2-5; possible D gene TRBD2, 7 bases. V was cut by 5 bases and J by 5 bases, with 9 bases left in between. The CDR3 totals 12 residues. Germline V lookup: CDR1 SGHAT, CDR2 FQNNGV. In DNA form, the CDR3 reads TGTGCCAGCAGCGAGGGGGGGGAGACCCAGTACTTC. Translated, it gives CASSEGGETQYF.

The chain is built from TRBV2 and TRBJ2-7; D not resolved. Between the trimmed V and J ends, which lost 4 bases and 0 bases, there was a span of 13 bases. Germline-derived CDR1 and CDR2 are SNHLY and FYNNEI. The length of the CDR3 is 15 residues. The CDR3: CASSGSVRSSYEQYF. The CDR3 region has the DNA TGTGCCAGCAGTGGGTCGGTTAGATCCTCCTACGAGCAGTACTTC.

Only a few counts were recorded for this clonotype. The genes are TRBV6-5 and TRBJ2-3, with D tentatively TRBD2 (5 bases). Germline V CDR1 and CDR2: MNHEY, SVGAGI. CDR3 length: 16 amino acids. V was pared by 2 bases and J by 0 bases, with 12 bases between. The CDR3 region is CASSYKGGSSTDTQYF. DNA for the CDR3: TGTGCCAGCAGTTACAAAGGCGGGTCTAGCACAGATACGCAGTATTTT.

This clonotype was detected only a few times. This chain connects TRBV20-1 to TRBJ2-3; 7 bases align to TRBD1. V lost 3 bases to trimming and J lost 5 bases; unmatched junction nucleotides: 8. The CDR3 sequence is 14 residues long. Germline V CDR1 and CDR2: DFQATT, SNEGSKA (reference sequence). The CDR3 DNA follows: TGCAGTGCTAGTCGCGGACAGGTCAGAGATACGCAGTATTTT. Residues: CSASRGQVRDTQYF.

The chain links TRBV9 to TRBJ1-1, with D unresolved. The V end was cut by 0 bases, the J end by 0 bases, with 9 bases between. Per the germline V gene, CDR1 is SGDLS and CDR2 is YYNGEE. The CDR3 is made up of 15 amino acids. CDR3 sequence (DNA): TGTGCCAGCAGCGTAGCGCCGGGATTGAACACTGAAGCTTTCTTT. Its translation is CASSVAPGLNTEAFF.

The chain employs TRBV2 and TRBJ2-3; 8 bases align to TRBD1. This CDR3 is built from 15 residues. Germline V lookup: CDR1 SNHLY, CDR2 FYNNEI. The trim removed 4 bases at V and 2 bases at J, leaving 5 bases unmatched. The CDR3 is CASSGDRRYTDTQYF. The DNA for the CDR3 is TGTGCCAGCAGTGGGGACAGGAGGTACACAGATACGCAGTATTTT.